Presented here are 29 T cell receptor beta chains from one specimen sequenced in a study of blood T cell repertoires in COVID-19. This table comes from immunoSEQ multiplex PCR, and its TCRdb copy is limited to in-frame clones, with some not included. The sample lists 60,000 to 85,000 clones, 70% to 90% occurring once. The sequenced sample consisted of peripheral blood. The source of these receptors is a human donor in a cohort sampled during active COVID-19.

This chain uses TRBV28 with TRBJ1-2, with 10 bases that match TRBD1. The CDR3 runs 14 residues. Germline V lookup: CDR1 MDHEN, CDR2 SYDVKM. The J segment lost 6 bases and the V segment lost 3 bases, leaving 4 bases of the junction unmatched. CDR3 nucleotides: TGTGCCAGCAGTTTTGAGGGGACAGGGGATGGCTACACCTTC. Translating it yields CASSFEGTGDGYTF.

This chain connects TRBV7-2 to TRBJ1-1, with a possible D match to TRBD1 (6 bases). V was clipped by 0 bases and J by 1 base, with 12 bases between them. This CDR3 spans 16 amino acids. The V gene's germline CDR1 is SGHTA and CDR2 FQGNSA. CDR3 region: CASSLATGRRNTEAFF. CDR3 coding DNA: TGTGCCAGCAGCTTAGCCACAGGGCGTCGGAACACTGAAGCTTTCTTT.

The chain combines TRBV5-1 with TRBJ2-3; 9 bases align to TRBD2. The germline gives CDR1 SGHRS, CDR2 YFSETQ. V trimming: 1 base; J trimming: 3 bases; junction bases outside the gene matches: 6. This CDR3 is built from 16 residues. The CDR3 DNA follows: TGCGCCAGCAGCTTGTGGGCGGGGGGGCTGACAGATACGCAGTATTTT. This gives the protein CASSLWAGGLTDTQYF.

In the case of this clone: One junction end disagrees with the germline gene, perhaps due to a read error. The chain links TRBV30 to TRBJ1-1; 7 nucleotides line up with TRBD1. The CDR3 runs 12 residues. Germline CDR1 reads GTSNPN; CDR2 reads SVGIG (reference sequence). The chain's CDR3 is CAWSTPRGQSRF. The CDR3 nucleotides are TGTGCCTGGAGCACCCCCCGGGGACAGTCAAGGTTT.

The V and J genes are TRBV7-2 and TRBJ2-1; 9 bases agree with TRBD1. Germline values: CDR1 SGHTA, CDR2 FQGNSA. Trimming at V came to 1 base and at J to 14 bases, leaving 9 bases not matched to a gene. The CDR3 has 14 residues. CDR3 DNA sequence: TGTGCCAGCAGCTTAGATCAACGGGACAGGGCCAAGTTCTTC. Protein: CASSLDQRDRAKFF.

V and J are TRBV15 and TRBJ1-3; weak D call: TRBD1 (5 bases). V was clipped by 5 bases and J by 1 base, with 12 bases between them. CDR3 length: 15 residues. The germline gives CDR1 LNHNV, CDR2 YYDKDF (reference sequence). The CDR3 region is CATSPGGVSGNTIYF. Written as DNA, the CDR3 is TGTGCCACCAGCCCCGGGGGGGTGTCTGGAAACACCATATATTTT. The variable domain in full, completed from reference TRBV15 and TRBJ1-3, reads DAMVIQNPRYQVTQFGKPVTLSCSQTLNHNVMYWYQQKSSQAPKLLFHYYDKDFNNEADTPDNFQSRRPNTSFCFLDIRSPGLGDTAMYLCATSPGGVSGNTIYFGEGSWLTVV.

The chain carries TRBV7-9 and TRBJ2-5; 10 positions agree with TRBD1. The CDR3 spans 15 residues. Germline V gene lookup returns CDR1 SEHNR and CDR2 FQNEAQ (reference sequence). Trimming cost V 8 bases and J 7 bases; bases outside gene matches: 13. CDR3 nucleotides: TGTGCCAGCGGCGGGGGGACAGGGGCTTCTGGGACCCAGTACTTC. Translating gives CASGGGTGASGTQYF.

The V and J genes are TRBV7-2 and TRBJ1-1; 12 bases fit TRBD1. This CDR3 has 13 amino acids. With 6 bases clipped from V and 8 bases from J, the junction kept 4 bases outside the gene matches. CDR1 is SGHTA, CDR2 FQGNSA, per germline. The CDR3 loop reads CASSAGTGGEAFF. The CDR3 nucleotides read TGTGCCAGCAGTGCCGGGACAGGGGGCGAAGCTTTCTTT.

This clone is a singleton in its sample. V usage is TRBV11-3 and J usage is TRBJ2-3; the D gene is possibly TRBD1 (6 bases). The CDR3 loop spans 14 amino acids. CDR1 and CDR2 from the germline V gene are SGHNT and YENEEA. The V gene lost 8 bases and the J gene lost 2 bases, with 14 bases spanning the gap. CDR3 region: CASSLGALTDTQYF. The CDR3 DNA reads as TGTGCCAGCTCTCTGGGGGCTCTCACAGATACGCAGTATTTT.

The CDR3 spells CASTRGQNNYGYTF. In DNA, the CDR3 is TGTGCCAGCACCCGAGGACAGAACAACTATGGCTACACCTTC. The chain recombines TRBV7-8 with TRBJ1-2; a possible D gene is TRBD1 (6 bases). The V gene's germline CDR1 is SGHVS and CDR2 FQNEAQ. This CDR3 region has 14 residues. Trimming removed 7 bases from V and 2 bases from J, with 14 bases in between.

With respect to this clone: The identical CDR3 is also encoded by other nucleotide sequences in the sample. V and J are TRBV7-3 and TRBJ2-7, with TRBD2 identical over 8 bases. In germline, CDR1 is SGHTA, CDR2 FQGTGA. CDR3 length: 15 residues. Trimming took 2 bases from V and 5 from J; bases not matched to a gene: 8. The CDR3 loop reads CASSLGGGRRDEQYF. CDR3 sequence (DNA): TGTGCCAGCAGCTTAGGCGGGGGGCGGCGGGACGAGCAGTACTTC.

This clone occurred a few times. The chain has TRBV6-5 and TRBJ1-2; D ambiguous. The CDR3 has 12 amino acids. The V gene lost 5 bases and the J gene lost 0 bases, with 4 bases spanning the gap. Germline assignment: CDR1 MNHEY and CDR2 SVGAGI. The CDR3 loop reads CASSTANYGYTF. Written as DNA, the CDR3 is TGTGCCAGCAGTACGGCTAACTATGGCTACACCTTC.

The chain has TRBV21-1 and TRBJ2-5; the D call of TRBD2 is as the table states it, not checked on the DNA. TRBV21-1 is described as a pseudogene. The CDR3 runs to 17 residues. The CDR3 sequence is CASSKALPGGYQETQYF. The CDR3 DNA follows: TGTGCCAGCAGCAAAGCGCTTCCGGGGGGGTACCAAGAGACCCAGTACTTC.

The V gene is TRBV7-8, the J gene TRBJ1-2; D call uncertain. Germline values: CDR1 SGHVS, CDR2 FQNEAQ. The CDR3 extends over 13 amino acids. V dropped 1 base and J dropped 3 bases, with 6 bases sitting between them. DNA for the CDR3: TGTGCCAGCAGCTTAGACAGTTACTATGGCTACACCTTC. Translated, it gives CASSLDSYYGYTF. The variable domain in full, completed from reference TRBV7-8 and TRBJ1-2, reads GAGVSQSPRYKVAKRGQDVALRCDPISGHVSLFWYQQALGQGPEFLTYFQNEAQLDKSGLPSDRFFAERPEGSVSTLKIQRTQQEDSAVYLCASSLDSYYGYTFGSGTRLTVV.

This chain joins TRBV6-2 or TRBV6-3 and TRBJ1-2, with no clear D. V was trimmed by 2 bases and J by 8 bases, leaving 18 bases between them. The germline V gene has CDR1 MNHEY and CDR2 SVGEGT. The CDR3 runs to 15 residues. CDR3 bases: TGTGCCAGCAGTTACCCCGAGGCGGCCTCCTGGGGCTACACCTTC. This encodes CASSYPEAASWGYTF.

The chain carries TRBV6-5 and TRBJ2-3, with D possibly matching TRBD2 (6 bases). The CDR3 runs to 13 residues. Germline V lookup: CDR1 MNHEY, CDR2 SVGAGI. Trimming stripped 8 bases from V and 1 base from J, with 10 bases between. In DNA form, the CDR3 reads TGTGCCAGCGCCGGGGGAGGCACAGATACGCAGTATTTT. Protein sequence: CASAGGGTDTQYF.

The V call is TRBV2, the J call TRBJ2-1, with a weak D call TRBD2 (6 bases). Germline values: CDR1 SNHLY, CDR2 FYNNEI. The V end lost 10 bases, the J end lost 7 bases, and 17 bases lay between the germline ends. There are 13 residues in the CDR3. The CDR3 sequence: CATQEGLWNEQFF. The CDR3 coding sequence is TGTGCCACCCAGGAGGGTCTTTGGAATGAGCAGTTCTTC.

V gene TRBV5-1 combines with J gene TRBJ2-7; D possibly corresponds to TRBD1 (5 bases). In germline, CDR1 is SGHRS, CDR2 YFSETQ. Trimming shortened V by 0 bases and J by 4 bases, and 11 bases separated the two germline ends. The CDR3 spans 14 residues. CDR3 amino acids: CASSLAQGPYEQYF. CDR3 coding DNA: TGCGCCAGCAGCTTGGCCCAGGGCCCTTACGAGCAGTACTTC.

The chain combines TRBV6-2 or TRBV6-3 with TRBJ1-5; maybe TRBD1 (5 bases). This CDR3 spans 18 amino acids. V gave up 6 bases and J gave up 0 bases, with 21 bases separating them. CDR1 and CDR2 from the germline V gene are MNHEY and SVGEGT. The CDR3 region has the DNA TGTGCCAGCAGCCCTGGGCGGGAGGGGCCAAATAGCAATCAGCCCCAGCATTTT. This translates into CASSPGREGPNSNQPQHF.

CDR3 protein: CSVGAGGSIGYGYTF. CDR3 nucleotides: TGCAGCGTAGGGGCAGGGGGCTCTATCGGGTATGGCTACACCTTC. The chain has TRBV29-1 and TRBJ1-2; 8 nucleotides match TRBD1. Germline V gene sequence: CDR1 SQVTM, CDR2 ANQGSEA. Losses at the gene ends were 6 bases for V and 5 bases for J; bases not matched to a gene: 14. This CDR3 is 15 amino acids long. Filled out from reference TRBV29-1 and TRBJ1-2, the complete variable domain reads SAVISQKPSRDICQRGTSLTIQCQVDSQVTMMFWYRQQPGQSLTLIATANQGSEATYESGFVIDKFPISRPNLTFSTLTVSNMSPEDSSIYLCSVGAGGSIGYGYTFGSGTRLTVV.

This chain joins TRBV12-3 or TRBV12-4 and TRBJ2-3, with D hard to call. V was pared by 1 base and J by 1 base, with 3 bases between. This CDR3 comprises 13 residues. This CDR3 reads CASSLGRTDTQYF. Written as DNA, the CDR3 is TGTGCCAGCAGTTTAGGGCGCACAGATACGCAGTATTTT.

This chain uses TRBV27 with TRBJ1-2, with 8 bases matching TRBD1. The V gene end was trimmed by 5 bases and the J gene end by 7 bases; junction bases not matched to a gene: 6. Per the germline V gene, CDR1 is MNHEY and CDR2 is SMNVEV (reference sequence). This CDR3 comprises 13 residues. The CDR3: CASSRADRGGYTF. CDR3 DNA sequence: TGTGCCAGCAGTCGGGCCGACAGGGGTGGCTACACCTTC.

This sequence joins TRBV3-1 (or the pseudogene TRBV3-2) and TRBJ2-2; D ambiguous. This CDR3 has 16 amino acids. V lost 0 bases to trimming and J lost 6 bases, with 14 bases between them. Looked up from germline, CDR1 is LGHDT and CDR2 is YNNKEL (reference sequence). CDR3 coding DNA: TGTGCCAGCAGCCAAGATGGGCCAGATTACGCCGGGGAGCTGTTTTTT. Its protein is CASSQDGPDYAGELFF.

V usage is TRBV7-9 and J usage is TRBJ2-3; D not resolved. CDR1 is SEHNR, CDR2 FQNEAQ, per germline (reference sequence). Trimming pared 5 bases from V and 0 bases from J, leaving 12 bases between. This CDR3 comprises 15 residues. DNA for the CDR3: TGTGCCAGCAGCCATGGAGACTCGAGCACAGATACGCAGTATTTT. This gives the protein CASSHGDSSTDTQYF.

The genes are TRBV16 and TRBJ1-1; D is uncertain. This CDR3 spans 13 amino acids. The germline V and J ends were trimmed by 0 bases and 6 bases, with 8 bases remaining between them. Germline-derived CDR1 and CDR2 are KGHSY and FQNENV. CDR3 coding DNA: TGTGCCAGCAGCCAATCTAGCACACCTGAAGCTTTCTTT. It specifies CASSQSSTPEAFF.

The chain is built from TRBV7-9 and TRBJ2-7; 9 nucleotides agree with TRBD1. The CDR3 has 13 residues. Germline values: CDR1 SEHNR, CDR2 FQNEAQ (reference sequence). After removal of 8 bases from V and 2 bases from J, the junction contained 4 bases not matched to a gene. The CDR3 spells CASLGQGAYEQYF. DNA for the CDR3: TGTGCCAGCCTGGGACAGGGAGCCTACGAGCAGTACTTC.

This chain links TRBV5-1 with TRBJ2-3; D possibly corresponds to TRBD2 (6 bases). V was trimmed by 7 bases and J by 3 bases, leaving 12 bases between them. Looked up from germline, CDR1 is SGHRS and CDR2 is YFSETQ. This CDR3 has 13 amino acids. This CDR3 reads CASSSGVTDTQYF. CDR3 in DNA: TGCGCCAGCTCCTCGGGGGTTACAGATACGCAGTATTTT.

The table lists this clone with a few counts. V is TRBV9 and J is TRBJ2-3; a weak D match, TRBD2 (5 bases). V shed 2 bases and J shed 5 bases, with 18 bases lying between them. The V gene's germline CDR1 is SGDLS and CDR2 YYNGEE. This CDR3 is built from 16 residues. The CDR3 protein is CASSVAASYGGDTQYF. The CDR3 nucleotides are TGTGCCAGCAGCGTCGCCGCGAGTTACGGAGGAGATACGCAGTATTTT.

The chain couples TRBV7-8 to TRBJ2-3, with D possibly TRBD1 on 5 matching bases. Germline CDR1 and CDR2: SGHVS and FQNEAQ. Trimming left V 2 bases short and J 3 bases short, with 15 bases between. This CDR3 has 16 amino acids. CDR3 in DNA: TGTGCCAGCAGCTTAAAGGGGCAGGCTGCAACAGATACGCAGTATTTT. It specifies CASSLKGQAATDTQYF.